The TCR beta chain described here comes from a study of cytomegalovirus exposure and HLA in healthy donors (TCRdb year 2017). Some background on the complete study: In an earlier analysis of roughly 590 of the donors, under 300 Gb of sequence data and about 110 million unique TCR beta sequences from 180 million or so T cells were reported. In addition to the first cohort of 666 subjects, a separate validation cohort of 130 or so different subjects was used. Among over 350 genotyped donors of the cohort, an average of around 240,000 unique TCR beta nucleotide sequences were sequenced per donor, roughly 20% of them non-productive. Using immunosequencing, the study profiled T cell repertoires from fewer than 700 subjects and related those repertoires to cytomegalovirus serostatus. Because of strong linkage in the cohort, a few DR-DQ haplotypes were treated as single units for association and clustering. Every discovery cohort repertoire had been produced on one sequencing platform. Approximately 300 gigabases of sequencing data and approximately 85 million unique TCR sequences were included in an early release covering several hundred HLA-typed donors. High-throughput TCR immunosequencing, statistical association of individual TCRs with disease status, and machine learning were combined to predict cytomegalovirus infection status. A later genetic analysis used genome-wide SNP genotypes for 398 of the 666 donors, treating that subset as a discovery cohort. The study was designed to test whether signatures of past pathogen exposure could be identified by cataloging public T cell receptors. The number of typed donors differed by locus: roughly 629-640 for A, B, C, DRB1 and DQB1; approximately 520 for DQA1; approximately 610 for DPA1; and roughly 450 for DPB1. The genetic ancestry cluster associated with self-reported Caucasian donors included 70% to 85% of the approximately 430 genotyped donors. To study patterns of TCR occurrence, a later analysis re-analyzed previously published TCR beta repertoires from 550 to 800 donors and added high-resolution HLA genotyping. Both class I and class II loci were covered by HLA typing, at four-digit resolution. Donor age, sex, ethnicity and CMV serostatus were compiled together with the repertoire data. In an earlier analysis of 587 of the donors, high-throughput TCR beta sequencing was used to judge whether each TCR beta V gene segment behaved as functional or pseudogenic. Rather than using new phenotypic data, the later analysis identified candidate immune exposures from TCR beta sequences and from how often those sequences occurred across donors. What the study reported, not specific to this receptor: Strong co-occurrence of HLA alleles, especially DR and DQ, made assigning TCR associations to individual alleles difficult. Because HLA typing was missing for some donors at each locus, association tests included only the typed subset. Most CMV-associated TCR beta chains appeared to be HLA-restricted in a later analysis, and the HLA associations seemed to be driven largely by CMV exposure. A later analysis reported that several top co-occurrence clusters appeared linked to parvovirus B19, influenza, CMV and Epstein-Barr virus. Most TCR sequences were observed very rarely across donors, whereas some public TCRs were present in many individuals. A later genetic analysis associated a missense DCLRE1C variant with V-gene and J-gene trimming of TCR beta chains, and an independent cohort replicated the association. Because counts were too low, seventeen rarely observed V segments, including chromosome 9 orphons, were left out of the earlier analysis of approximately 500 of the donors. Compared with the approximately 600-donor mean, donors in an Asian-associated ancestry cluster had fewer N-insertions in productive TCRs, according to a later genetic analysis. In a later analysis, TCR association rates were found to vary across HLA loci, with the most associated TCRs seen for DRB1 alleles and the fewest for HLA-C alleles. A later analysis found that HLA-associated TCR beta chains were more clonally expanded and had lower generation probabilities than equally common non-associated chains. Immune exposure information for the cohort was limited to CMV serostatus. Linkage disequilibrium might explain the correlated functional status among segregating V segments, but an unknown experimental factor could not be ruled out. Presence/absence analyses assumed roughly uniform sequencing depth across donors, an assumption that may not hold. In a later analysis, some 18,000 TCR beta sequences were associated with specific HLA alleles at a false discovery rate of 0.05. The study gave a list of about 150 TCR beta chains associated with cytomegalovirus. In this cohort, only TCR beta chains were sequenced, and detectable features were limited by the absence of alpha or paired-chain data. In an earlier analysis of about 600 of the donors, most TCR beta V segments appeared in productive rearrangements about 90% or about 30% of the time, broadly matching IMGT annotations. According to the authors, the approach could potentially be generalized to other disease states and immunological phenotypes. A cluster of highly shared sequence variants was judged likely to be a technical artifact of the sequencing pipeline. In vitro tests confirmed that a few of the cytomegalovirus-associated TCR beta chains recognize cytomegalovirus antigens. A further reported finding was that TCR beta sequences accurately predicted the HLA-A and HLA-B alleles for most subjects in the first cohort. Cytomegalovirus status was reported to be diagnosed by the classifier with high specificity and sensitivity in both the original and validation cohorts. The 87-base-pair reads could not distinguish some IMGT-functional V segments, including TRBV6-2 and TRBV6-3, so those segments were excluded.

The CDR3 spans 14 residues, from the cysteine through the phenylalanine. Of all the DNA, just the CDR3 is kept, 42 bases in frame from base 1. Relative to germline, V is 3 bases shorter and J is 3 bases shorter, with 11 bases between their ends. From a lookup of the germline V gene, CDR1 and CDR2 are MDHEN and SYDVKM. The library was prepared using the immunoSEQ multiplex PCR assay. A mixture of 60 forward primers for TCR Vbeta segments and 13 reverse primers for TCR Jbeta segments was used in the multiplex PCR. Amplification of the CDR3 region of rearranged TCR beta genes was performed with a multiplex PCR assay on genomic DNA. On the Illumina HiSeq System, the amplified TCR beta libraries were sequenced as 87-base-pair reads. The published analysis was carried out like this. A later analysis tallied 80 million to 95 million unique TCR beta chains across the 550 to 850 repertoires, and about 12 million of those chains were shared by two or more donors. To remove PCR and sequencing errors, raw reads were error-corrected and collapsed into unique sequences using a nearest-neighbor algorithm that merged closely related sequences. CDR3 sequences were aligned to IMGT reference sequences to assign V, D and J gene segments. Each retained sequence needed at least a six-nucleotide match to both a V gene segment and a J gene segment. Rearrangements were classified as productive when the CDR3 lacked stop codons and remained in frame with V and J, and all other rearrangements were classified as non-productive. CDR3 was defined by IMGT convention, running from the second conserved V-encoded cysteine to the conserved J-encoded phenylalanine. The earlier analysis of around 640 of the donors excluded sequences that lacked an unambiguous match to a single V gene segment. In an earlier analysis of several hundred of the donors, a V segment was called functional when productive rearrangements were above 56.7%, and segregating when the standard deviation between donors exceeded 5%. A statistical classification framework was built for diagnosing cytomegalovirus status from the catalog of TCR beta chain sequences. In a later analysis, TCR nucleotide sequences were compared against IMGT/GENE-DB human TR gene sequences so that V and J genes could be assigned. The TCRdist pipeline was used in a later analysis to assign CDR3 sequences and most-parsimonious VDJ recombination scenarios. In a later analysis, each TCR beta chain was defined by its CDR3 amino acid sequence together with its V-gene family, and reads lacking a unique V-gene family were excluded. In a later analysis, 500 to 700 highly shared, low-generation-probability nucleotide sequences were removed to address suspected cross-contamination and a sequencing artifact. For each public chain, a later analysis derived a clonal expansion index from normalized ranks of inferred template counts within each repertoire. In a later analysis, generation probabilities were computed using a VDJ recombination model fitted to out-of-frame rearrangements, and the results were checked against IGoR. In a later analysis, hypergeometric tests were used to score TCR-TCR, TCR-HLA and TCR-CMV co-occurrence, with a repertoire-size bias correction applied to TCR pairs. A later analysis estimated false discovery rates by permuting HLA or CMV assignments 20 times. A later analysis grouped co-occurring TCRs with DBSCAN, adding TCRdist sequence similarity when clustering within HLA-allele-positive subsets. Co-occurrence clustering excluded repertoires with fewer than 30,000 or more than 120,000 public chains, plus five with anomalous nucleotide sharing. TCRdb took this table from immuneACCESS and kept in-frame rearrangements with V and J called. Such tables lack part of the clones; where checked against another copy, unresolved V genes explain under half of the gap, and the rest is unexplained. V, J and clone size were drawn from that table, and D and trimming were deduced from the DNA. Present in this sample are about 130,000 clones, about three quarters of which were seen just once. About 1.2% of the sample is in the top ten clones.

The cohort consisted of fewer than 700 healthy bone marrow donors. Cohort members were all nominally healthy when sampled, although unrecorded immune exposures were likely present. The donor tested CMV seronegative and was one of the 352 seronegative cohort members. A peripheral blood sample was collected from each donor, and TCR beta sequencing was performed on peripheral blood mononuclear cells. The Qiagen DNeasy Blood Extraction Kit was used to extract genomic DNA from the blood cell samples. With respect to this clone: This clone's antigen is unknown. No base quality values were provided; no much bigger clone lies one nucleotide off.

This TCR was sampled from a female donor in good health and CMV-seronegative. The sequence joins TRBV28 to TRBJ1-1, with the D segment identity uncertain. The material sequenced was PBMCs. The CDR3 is CASSFHRIDTEAFF. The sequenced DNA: TGTGCCAGCAGTTTCCACAGAATAGACACTGAAGCTTTCTTT.